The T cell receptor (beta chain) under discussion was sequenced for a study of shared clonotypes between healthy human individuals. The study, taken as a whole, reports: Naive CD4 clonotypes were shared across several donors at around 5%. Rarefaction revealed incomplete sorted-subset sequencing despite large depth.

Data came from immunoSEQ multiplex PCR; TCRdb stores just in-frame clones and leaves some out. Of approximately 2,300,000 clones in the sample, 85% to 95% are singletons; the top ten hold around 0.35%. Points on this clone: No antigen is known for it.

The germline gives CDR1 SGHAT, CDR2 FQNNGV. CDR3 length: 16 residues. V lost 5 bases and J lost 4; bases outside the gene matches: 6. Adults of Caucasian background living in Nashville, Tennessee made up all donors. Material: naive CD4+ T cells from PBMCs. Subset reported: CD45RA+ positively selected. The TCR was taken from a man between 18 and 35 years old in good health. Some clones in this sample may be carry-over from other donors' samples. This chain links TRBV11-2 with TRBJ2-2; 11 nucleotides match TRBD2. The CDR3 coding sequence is TGTGCCAGCAGCGCCACTAGCGGGAGTGTCACCGGGGAGCTGTTTTTT. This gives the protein CASSATSGSVTGELFF.